This TCR beta chain was captured in a study of response to subunit inactivated influenza vaccine. TCRdb passed the RT-PCR reads through MiXCR, listing each CDR3 protein once. This table holds around 650,000 distinct CDR3 sequences, around 14% found once. Overall study results and limits: That few new T cells are recruited by each seasonal influenza vaccination was the authors' suggestion.

Turning to this clonotype: The antigen remains unidentified.

This receptor was identified in a man aged 45-65 years who received an inactivated influenza vaccine. This specimen was PBMCs from blood, taken roughly 12 days after vaccination.

The DNA of the CDR3 is TGCGCCAGCAGCGTGGGTGTGACTAATGAAAAACTGTTTTTT. Protein: CASSVGVTNEKLFF. The V and J genes are TRBV4-1 and TRBJ1-4; D not certain. The CDR3 loop spans 14 amino acids. Germline loops: CDR1 MGHRA, CDR2 YSYEKL. V was clipped by 5 bases and J by 2 bases, with 9 bases between them.